Detailed here is one T cell receptor (beta chain). Its antigen is unidentified. This CDR3 has 13 residues. Germline loops: CDR1 SGHTA, CDR2 FQGNSA. Trimming removed 5 bases from V and 3 bases from J, with 10 bases in between. At the time of sampling, donors were nominally healthy, though unrecorded immune exposures were likely. This sample is part of a study of cytomegalovirus exposure and HLA in healthy donors. Points from the study as a whole: In an earlier analysis, most TCR beta V segments were productive about 87% or about 30% of the time. Later analysis found that TCR beta chains associated with HLA were more clonally expanded than other, equally common chains. While the bulk of TCR sequences proved rare, some public TCRs turned up in many donors.

This PCR relied on a set of 60 Vbeta primers and 13 Jbeta primers. Data came from immunoSEQ multiplex PCR; TCRdb stores just in-frame clones and leaves some out. The data show approximately 100,000 clones, about three quarters seen once. The sequenced sample consisted of PBMCs. This receptor was identified in a female donor in good health and CMV-seronegative. This rearrangement joins TRBV7-2 to TRBJ1-1; the D gene is possibly TRBD1 (6 bases). The chain's CDR3 is CASSRTDDTEAFF. CDR3 in DNA: TGTGCCAGCAGCCGGACAGACGACACTGAAGCTTTCTTT.